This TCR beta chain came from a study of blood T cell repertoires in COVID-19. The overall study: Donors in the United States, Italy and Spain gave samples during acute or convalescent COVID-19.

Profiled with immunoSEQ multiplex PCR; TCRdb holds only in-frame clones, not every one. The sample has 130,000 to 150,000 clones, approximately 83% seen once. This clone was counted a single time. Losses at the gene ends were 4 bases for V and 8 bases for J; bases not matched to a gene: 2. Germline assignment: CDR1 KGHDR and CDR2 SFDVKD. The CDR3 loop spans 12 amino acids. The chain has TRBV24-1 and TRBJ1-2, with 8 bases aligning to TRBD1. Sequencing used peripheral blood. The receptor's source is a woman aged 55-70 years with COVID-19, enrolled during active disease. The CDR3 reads CATSEGTGGYTF. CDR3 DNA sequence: TGTGCCACCAGTGAGGGGACAGGCGGCTACACCTTC.